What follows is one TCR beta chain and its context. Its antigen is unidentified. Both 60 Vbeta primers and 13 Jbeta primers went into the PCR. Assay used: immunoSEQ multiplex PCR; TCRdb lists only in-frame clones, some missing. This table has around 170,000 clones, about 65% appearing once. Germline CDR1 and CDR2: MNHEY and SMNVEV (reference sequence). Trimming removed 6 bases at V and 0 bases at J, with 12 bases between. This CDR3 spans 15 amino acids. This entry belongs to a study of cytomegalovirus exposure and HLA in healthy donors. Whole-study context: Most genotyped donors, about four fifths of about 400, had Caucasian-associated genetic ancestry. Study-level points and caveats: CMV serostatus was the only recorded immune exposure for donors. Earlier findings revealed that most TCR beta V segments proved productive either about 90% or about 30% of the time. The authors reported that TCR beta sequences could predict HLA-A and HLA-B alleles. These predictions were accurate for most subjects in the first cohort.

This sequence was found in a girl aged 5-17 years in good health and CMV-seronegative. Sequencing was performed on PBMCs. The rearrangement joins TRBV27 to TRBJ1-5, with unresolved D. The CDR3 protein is CASRLGSYSNQPQHF. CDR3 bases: TGTGCCAGCAGGTTAGGTAGTTATAGCAATCAGCCCCAGCATTTT.